This is a list of T cell receptor beta chains from one sample in a study of blood T cells in healthy people across ages. TCRdb recomputed calls from the 5' RACE reads with MiXCR, one row per CDR3 protein. The profile shows around 1,500,000 distinct CDR3 sequences, over 25% of them singletons. The sample comprised blood. The receptors stem from a woman in her 30s in good health. CDR3s include the opening cysteine and the closing phenylalanine or tryptophan. D genes are given only for firm matches. Clone size is given for some rows only: seen once, a few or many times, or a class if the clone is expanded.

TRBV20-1	TRBJ2-1	NA	NA	CSVRAPGRNYNEQFF	TGCAGTGTTAGAGCCCCGGGACGAAATTACAATGAGCAGTTCTTC
TRBV7-2	TRBJ2-1	few	TRBD2	CASSRSGGNSYNEQFF	TGTGCCAGCAGCCGTAGCGGGGGCAATTCCTACAATGAGCAGTTCTTC
TRBV29-1	TRBJ2-5	many	NA	CSGRDDKETQYF	TGCAGCGGCCGGGACGATAAAGAGACCCAGTACTTC
TRBV29-1	TRBJ2-3	NA	NA	CSGEGLTDTQYF	TGCAGCGGCGAAGGGCTCACAGATACGCAGTATTTT
TRBV7-2	TRBJ1-2	NA	NA	CASSLQPGGGYTF	TGTGCCAGCAGCCTACAGCCCGGGGGCGGCTACACCTTC
TRBV2	TRBJ2-1	NA	TRBD2	CASSDAAGGLNNEQFF	TGTGCCAGCAGTGATGCAGCGGGGGGCTTGAACAATGAGCAGTTCTTC
TRBV6-5	TRBJ1-3	few	TRBD1	CASRQGPSGNTIYF	TGTGCCAGCAGACAGGGGCCCTCTGGAAACACCATATATTTT
TRBV29-1	TRBJ2-4	NA	TRBD2	CSVVPTSGIAKNIQYF	TGCAGCGTTGTCCCCACTAGCGGGATAGCCAAAAACATTCAGTACTTC
TRBV20-1	TRBJ2-1	few	TRBD2	CSARDANSGRGNEQFF	TGCAGTGCTAGAGATGCGAATAGCGGGAGAGGAAATGAGCAGTTCTTC
TRBV7-2	TRBJ2-1	NA	TRBD2	CASSPRLAGRGPGQFF	TGTGCCAGCAGCCCCCGCCTAGCGGGAAGGGGGCCCGGGCAGTTCTTC
TRBV29-1	TRBJ1-2	NA	NA	CSVGDSVGDYTF	TGCAGCGTAGGGGACTCGGTCGGCGACTACACCTTC
TRBV2	TRBJ2-7	NA	TRBD1	CASSARGTGDFYEQYF	TGTGCCAGCAGTGCAAGAGGGACAGGGGATTTCTACGAGCAGTACTTC
TRBV7-9	TRBJ1-5	many	NA	CASSLSGEPQHF	TGTGCCAGCAGCTTAAGCGGCGAGCCCCAGCATTTT
TRBV7-2	TRBJ2-1	NA	NA	CASSPMVVKDEQFF	TGTGCCAGCTCTCCAATGGTGGTCAAAGATGAGCAGTTCTTC
TRBV27	TRBJ2-7	few	TRBD1	CASTGTGDEQYF	TGTGCCAGCACAGGGACAGGGGACGAGCAGTACTTC
TRBV2	TRBJ2-6	NA	NA	CASRDGLSSGANVLTF	TGTGCCAGCAGGGACGGCCTCTCCTCTGGGGCCAACGTCCTGACTTTC
TRBV6-6	TRBJ2-7	many	NA	CASSYPTGAPGVYEQYF	TGTGCCAGCAGTTACCCGACCGGGGCCCCGGGGGTCTACGAGCAGTACTTC
TRBV9	TRBJ2-3	NA	TRBD2	CASSVVRGDTDTQYF	TGTGCCAGCAGCGTAGTGCGGGGGGACACAGATACGCAGTATTTT
TRBV11-2	TRBJ1-2	few	NA	CASSLDSTGGYTF	TGTGCCAGCAGCTTAGATTCTACGGGTGGCTACACCTTC
TRBV4-2	TRBJ2-2	NA	NA	CASSQGRGHTGELFF	TGTGCCAGCAGCCAAGGGCGGGGACACACCGGGGAGCTGTTTTTT
TRBV12-3/TRBV12-4	TRBJ2-3	many	TRBD2	CASSVGTSGGGITDTQYF	TGTGCCAGCAGCGTCGGGACTAGCGGGGGGGGGATCACAGATACGCAGTATTTT
TRBV3-1	TRBJ2-5	NA	TRBD2	CASSHGLLAENQEAQYF	TGTGCCAGCAGCCACGGGTTGCTAGCGGAGAACCAAGAGGCCCAGTACTTC
TRBV7-9	TRBJ2-7	NA	NA	CASSRGDRSGGGEQYF	TGTGCCAGCAGCCGCGGGGACCGGTCTGGTGGGGGCGAGCAGTACTTC
TRBV5-1	TRBJ2-2	NA	TRBD2	CASSLLPAGGMNTGELFF	TGCGCCAGCAGCTTGCTCCCAGCGGGGGGGATGAACACCGGGGAGCTGTTTTTT
TRBV20-1	TRBJ2-1	few	TRBD2	CSAGGSGRSYNEQFF	TGCAGTGCTGGGGGGAGCGGGAGGTCCTACAATGAGCAGTTCTTC
TRBV29-1	TRBJ2-1	NA	NA	CSVEGGGAVETQFF	TGCAGCGTTGAGGGAGGGGGGGCCGTTGAGACCCAGTTCTTC